This T cell receptor beta chain was recorded in a study of cytomegalovirus exposure and HLA in healthy donors. Study results and limitations: About 87% or about 30% of the time was how often most TCR beta V segments were productive, according to an earlier analysis. Confirmation was obtained in vitro that a few CMV-associated chains are specific for CMV antigens.

Germline values: CDR1 SGHKS, CDR2 YYEKEE (reference sequence). The CDR3 consists of 16 residues. V lost 4 bases, J lost 2 bases, and 9 bases stayed unmatched. The PCR contained 60 Vbeta and 13 Jbeta primers. The assay was immunoSEQ multiplex PCR, and TCRdb's table has in-frame clones only and misses some. This table has about 160,000 clones, 79% appearing once. Worth noting for this clone: Its antigen remains unidentified.

The V call is TRBV5-5, the J call TRBJ2-3; 8 nucleotides match TRBD2. The receptor was isolated from a man aged 45-65 years in good health and CMV-seropositive. Sample: PBMCs. CDR3 amino acids: CASSLRLAGPTDTQYF. As DNA, the CDR3 is TGTGCCAGCAGCCTGCGTCTAGCGGGTCCCACAGATACGCAGTATTTT.